In its sample, the clone carrying this TCR beta chain was seen a few times. The sample is drawn from a study of early T cells in non-severe SARS-CoV-2 infection. TCRdb used MiXCR to reprocess the 5' RACE reads, holding one entry per CDR3 protein. The sample lists about 71,000 distinct CDR3 sequences, about 13% seen once, with roughly an eighth in the top ten. Trimming removed 6 bases from V and 5 bases from J, with 20 bases in between. In germline, CDR1 is SNHLY, CDR2 FYNNEI. The CDR3 is 16 amino acids. The sample comprised whole blood. This TCR derives from an adult who was a healthcare worker with PCR-confirmed SARS-CoV-2 infection or an uninfected control (not recorded which). The J gene is TRBJ1-5, the V gene TRBV2; D unclear. CDR3 sequence: CASREDSWQSDQPQHF. In DNA, the CDR3 is TGTGCCAGCAGGGAGGATAGTTGGCAAAGTGATCAGCCCCAGCATTTT.